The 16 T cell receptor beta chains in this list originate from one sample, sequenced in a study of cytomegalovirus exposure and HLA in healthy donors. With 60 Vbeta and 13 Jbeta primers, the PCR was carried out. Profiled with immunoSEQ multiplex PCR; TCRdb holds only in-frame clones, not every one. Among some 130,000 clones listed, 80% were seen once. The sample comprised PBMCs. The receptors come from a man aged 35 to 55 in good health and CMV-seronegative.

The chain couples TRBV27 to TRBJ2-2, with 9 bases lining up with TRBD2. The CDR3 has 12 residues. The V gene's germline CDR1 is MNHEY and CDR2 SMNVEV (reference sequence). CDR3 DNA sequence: TGTGCGAGCGGGAGGCTTACCGGGGAGCTGTTTTTT. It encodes CASGRLTGELFF.

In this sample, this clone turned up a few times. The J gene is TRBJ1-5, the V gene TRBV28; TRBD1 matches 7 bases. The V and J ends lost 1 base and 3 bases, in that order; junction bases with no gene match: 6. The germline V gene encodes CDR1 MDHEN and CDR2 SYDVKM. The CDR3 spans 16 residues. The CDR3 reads CASSLFPDRNNQPQHF. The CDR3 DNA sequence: TGTGCCAGCAGTTTATTCCCGGACAGGAACAATCAGCCCCAGCATTTT. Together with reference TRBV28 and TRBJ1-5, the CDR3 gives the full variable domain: DVKVTQSSRYLVKRTGEKVFLECVQDMDHENMFWYRQDPGLGLRLIYFSYDVKMKEKGDIPEGYSVSREKKERFSLILESASTNQTSMYLCASSLFPDRNNQPQHFGDGTRLSIL.

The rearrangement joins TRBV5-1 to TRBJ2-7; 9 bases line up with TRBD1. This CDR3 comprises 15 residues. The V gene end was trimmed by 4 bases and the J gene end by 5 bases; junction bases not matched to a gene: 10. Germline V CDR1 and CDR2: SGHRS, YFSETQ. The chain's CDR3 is CASSRTGDLDHEQYF. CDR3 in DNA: TGCGCCAGCAGCCGGACAGGGGACCTCGATCACGAGCAGTACTTC. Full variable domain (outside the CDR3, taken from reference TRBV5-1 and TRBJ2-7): KAGVTQTPRYLIKTRGQQVTLSCSPISGHRSVSWYQQTPGQGLQFLFEYFSETQRNKGNFPGRFSGRQFSNSRSEMNVSTLELGDSALYLCASSRTGDLDHEQYFGPGTRLTVT.

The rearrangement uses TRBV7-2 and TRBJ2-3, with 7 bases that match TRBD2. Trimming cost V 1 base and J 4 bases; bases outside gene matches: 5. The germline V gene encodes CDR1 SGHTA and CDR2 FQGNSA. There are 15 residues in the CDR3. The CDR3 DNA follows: TGTGCCAGCAGCTTAGAGGCGGGAGCCTCAGATACGCAGTATTTT. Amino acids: CASSLEAGASDTQYF.

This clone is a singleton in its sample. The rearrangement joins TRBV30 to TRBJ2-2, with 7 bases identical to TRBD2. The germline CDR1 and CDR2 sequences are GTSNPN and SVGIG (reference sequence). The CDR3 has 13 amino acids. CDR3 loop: CASRGGDTGELFF. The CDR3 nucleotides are TGTGCGAGTCGCGGGGGAGATACCGGGGAGCTGTTTTTT.

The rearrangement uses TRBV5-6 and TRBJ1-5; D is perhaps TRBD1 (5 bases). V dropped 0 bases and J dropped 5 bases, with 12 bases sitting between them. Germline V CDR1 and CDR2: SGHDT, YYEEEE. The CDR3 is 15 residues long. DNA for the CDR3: TGTGCCAGCAGCTTGGGGTCAGGGTCCCATCAGCCCCAGCATTTT. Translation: CASSLGSGSHQPQHF.

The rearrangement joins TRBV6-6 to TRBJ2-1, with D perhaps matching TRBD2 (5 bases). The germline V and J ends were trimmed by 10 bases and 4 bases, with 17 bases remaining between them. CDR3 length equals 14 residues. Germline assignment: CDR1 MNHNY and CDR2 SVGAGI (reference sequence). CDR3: CATGGSTQYNEQFF. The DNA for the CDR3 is TGTGCCACAGGTGGGAGCACTCAGTACAATGAGCAGTTCTTC.

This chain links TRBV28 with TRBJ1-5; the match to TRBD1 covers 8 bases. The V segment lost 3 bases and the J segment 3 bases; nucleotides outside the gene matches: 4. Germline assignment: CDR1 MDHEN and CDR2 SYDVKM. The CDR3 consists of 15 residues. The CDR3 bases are TGTGCCAGCAGTTTTCAGGGGGCACTCAATCAGCCCCAGCATTTT. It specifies CASSFQGALNQPQHF.

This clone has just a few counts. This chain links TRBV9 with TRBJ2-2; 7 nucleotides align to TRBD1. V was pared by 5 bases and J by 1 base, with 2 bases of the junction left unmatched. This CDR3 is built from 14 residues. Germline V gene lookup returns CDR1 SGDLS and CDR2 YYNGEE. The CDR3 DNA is TGTGCCAGCAGGGGACAGCTGAACACCGGGGAGCTGTTTTTT. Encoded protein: CASRGQLNTGELFF.

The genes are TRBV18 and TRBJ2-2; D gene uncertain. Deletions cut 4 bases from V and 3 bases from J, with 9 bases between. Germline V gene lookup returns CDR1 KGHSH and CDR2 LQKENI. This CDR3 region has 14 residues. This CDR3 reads CASSQSTDTGELFF. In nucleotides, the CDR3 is TGTGCCAGCTCACAAAGCACGGACACCGGGGAGCTGTTTTTT.

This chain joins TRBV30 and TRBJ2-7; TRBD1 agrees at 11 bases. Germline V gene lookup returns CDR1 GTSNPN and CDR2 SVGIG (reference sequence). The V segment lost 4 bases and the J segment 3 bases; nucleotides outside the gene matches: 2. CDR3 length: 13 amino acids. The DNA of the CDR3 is TGTGCCTGGACCGGGACAGGGGGCTACGAGCAGTACTTC. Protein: CAWTGTGGYEQYF.

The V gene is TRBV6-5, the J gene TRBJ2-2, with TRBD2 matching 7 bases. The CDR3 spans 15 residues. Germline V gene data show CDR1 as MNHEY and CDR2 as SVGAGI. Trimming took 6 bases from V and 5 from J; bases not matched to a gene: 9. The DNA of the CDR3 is TGTGCCAGCAGGAGGGAGGGTAGAATGACCGGGGAGCTGTTTTTT. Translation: CASRREGRMTGELFF.

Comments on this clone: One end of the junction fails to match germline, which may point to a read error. CDR3 sequence: CSGEKGEETQYF. For the CDR3, the DNA is TGCAGCGGTGAAAAGGGAGAAGAGACCCAGTACTTC. V gene TRBV29-1 combines with J gene TRBJ2-5; D perhaps matches TRBD2 (5 bases). The CDR3 has 12 residues. Germline V gene sequence: CDR1 SQVTM, CDR2 ANQGSEA.

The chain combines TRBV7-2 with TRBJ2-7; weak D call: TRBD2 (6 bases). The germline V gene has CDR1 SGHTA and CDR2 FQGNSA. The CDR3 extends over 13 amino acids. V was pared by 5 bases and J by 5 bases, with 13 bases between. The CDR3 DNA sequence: TGTGCCAGCAGCATAGGCGGGGTTGACGAGCAGTACTTC. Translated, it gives CASSIGGVDEQYF.

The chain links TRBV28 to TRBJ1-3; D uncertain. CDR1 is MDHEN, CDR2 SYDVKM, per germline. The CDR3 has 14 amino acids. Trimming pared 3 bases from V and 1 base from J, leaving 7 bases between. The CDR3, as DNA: TGTGCCAGCAGTTTGGGCAGGTCTGGAAACACCATATATTTT. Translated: CASSLGRSGNTIYF.

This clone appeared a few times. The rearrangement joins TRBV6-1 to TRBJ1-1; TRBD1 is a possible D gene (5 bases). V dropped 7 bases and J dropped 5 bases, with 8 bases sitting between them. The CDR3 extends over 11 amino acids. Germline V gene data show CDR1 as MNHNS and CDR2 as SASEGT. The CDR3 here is CASTAGTEAFF. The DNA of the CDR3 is TGTGCCAGCACGGCAGGGACTGAAGCTTTCTTT.